The 21 T cell receptor beta chains listed next were all sequenced from one sample in a study of blood T cell repertoires in COVID-19 (dated by TCRdb to the early 2020s). The method was the immunoSEQ multiplex PCR assay. TCRdb re-hosts the immuneACCESS table, in-frame sequences only. Its copies lack some clones; in the studies checked, an unresolved V gene accounts for under half of them, and the cause for the rest is not known. The sample has 300,000 to 350,000 clones on record, nearly 90% of them singletons. Of the sample, roughly 4.3% is held by the ten largest clones. Source material: PBMCs or T cells enriched from blood (not recorded which). The receptors derive from a woman between 18 and 29 years old with acute COVID-19.

The chain recombines TRBV7-9 with TRBJ1-1, with 8 positions matching TRBD1. Germline CDR1 and CDR2: SEHNR and FQNEAQ (reference sequence). V trimming: 5 bases; J trimming: 0 bases; junction bases outside the gene matches: 2. The CDR3 length is 14 residues. The CDR3 coding sequence is TGTGCCAGCAGCGACAGGGGCATGAACACTGAAGCTTTCTTT. Its protein product is CASSDRGMNTEAFF.

This rearrangement joins TRBV5-1 to TRBJ2-7; TRBD1 aligns across 7 bases. The V and J ends lost 1 base and 2 bases, in that order; junction bases with no gene match: 0. CDR1 SGHRS and CDR2 YFSETQ come from the germline V gene. The CDR3 has 13 amino acids. This CDR3 reads CASSLTGAYEQYF. The CDR3 DNA is TGCGCCAGCAGCTTGACAGGGGCCTACGAGCAGTACTTC.

In its sample, this clone was seen once. V is TRBV6-5 and J is TRBJ1-1; possibly TRBD1 for D (5 bases). The ends were cut back, 0 bases at V and 3 bases at J, with 14 bases in the middle. The CDR3 extends over 16 amino acids. Germline assignment: CDR1 MNHEY and CDR2 SVGAGI. The CDR3 nucleotides read TGTGCCAGCAGTTACTCGATCCAGGGTAAGGACACTGAAGCTTTCTTT. The encoded protein is CASSYSIQGKDTEAFF.

V and J are TRBV5-6 and TRBJ2-1; D perhaps matches TRBD1 (6 bases). V was pared by 0 bases and J by 6 bases, with 10 bases between. The CDR3 length is 14 residues. In germline, CDR1 is SGHDT, CDR2 YYEEEE. CDR3 residues: CASSLGRGPNEQFF. As DNA, the CDR3 is TGTGCCAGCAGCTTGGGCAGGGGACCCAATGAGCAGTTCTTC.

The gene calls are TRBV19 and TRBJ1-2; D not certain. CDR1 is LNHDA, CDR2 SQIVND, per germline (reference sequence). V lost 4 bases and J lost 8, with 8 bases in between. This CDR3 has 11 residues. In nucleotides, the CDR3 is TGTGCCAGTAGTAGGGCGGGCGGCTACACCTTC. This sequence encodes CASSRAGGYTF.

This chain uses TRBV2 with TRBJ1-5; no reliable D call. The V and J ends lost 4 bases and 2 bases respectively, with 3 bases between them. The CDR3 spans 12 residues. Germline CDR1 is SNHLY and CDR2 is FYNNEI. DNA for the CDR3: TGTGCCAGCAGTGCCGGCAATCAGCCCCAGCATTTT. The encoded protein is CASSAGNQPQHF.

The chain joins TRBV7-8 to TRBJ2-2; 8 bases are a match to TRBD1. The CDR3 covers 17 residues. V lost 2 bases, J lost 1 base, and 6 bases stayed unmatched. The germline V gene has CDR1 SGHVS and CDR2 FQNEAQ. The CDR3 nucleotides are TGTGCCAGCAGCTTATTTCTTGGGACAGGGAACACCGGGGAGCTGTTTTTT. Translating gives CASSLFLGTGNTGELFF.

The chain recombines TRBV4-1 with TRBJ2-3; D not certain. V lost 0 bases, J lost 1 base, and 5 bases lay in between. Germline V gene sequence: CDR1 MGHRA, CDR2 YSYEKL. This CDR3 is 14 amino acids long. The CDR3 coding sequence is TGCGCCAGCAGCCAAGAGGCTGGCACAGATACGCAGTATTTT. Its protein product is CASSQEAGTDTQYF.

This chain links TRBV7-9 with TRBJ1-5; D is uncertain. The V end was cut by 2 bases, the J end by 2 bases, with 7 bases between. The CDR3 has 14 amino acids. Germline V lookup: CDR1 SEHNR, CDR2 FQNEAQ (reference sequence). DNA for the CDR3: TGTGCCAGCAGCTTAAACGGGGGCAATCAGCCCCAGCATTTT. This translates into CASSLNGGNQPQHF.

The chain links TRBV4-2 to TRBJ1-1, with a tentative D call TRBD1 (5 bases). CDR3 length: 15 amino acids. CDR1 LGHNA and CDR2 YNFKEQ come from the germline V gene. Trimming took 2 bases from V and 1 from J, leaving 11 bases between them. This CDR3 reads CASSQQGDGNTEAFF. In DNA, the CDR3 is TGTGCCAGCAGCCAACAGGGCGATGGGAACACTGAAGCTTTCTTT.

This sequence joins TRBV7-9 and TRBJ1-2, with D uncertain. Germline CDR1 and CDR2: SEHNR and FQNEAQ (reference sequence). V lost 5 bases, J lost 8 bases, and 18 bases lay in between. The CDR3 runs to 14 residues. The CDR3 region has the DNA TGTGCCAGCAGCCCAGAATGGGGTTGGGAGGGCTACACCTTC. This sequence encodes CASSPEWGWEGYTF.

The V gene is TRBV29-1, the J gene TRBJ1-1; D unresolved. Trimming pared 3 bases from V and 0 bases from J, leaving 11 bases between. The germline CDR1 and CDR2 sequences are SQVTM and ANQGSEA. The CDR3 spans 14 residues. The CDR3 DNA sequence: TGCAGCGTTGACGGTCTAGCCTTGAACACTGAAGCTTTCTTT. This gives the protein CSVDGLALNTEAFF. Full variable domain (remainder filled in from reference TRBV29-1 and TRBJ1-1): SAVISQKPSRDICQRGTSLTIQCQVDSQVTMMFWYRQQPGQSLTLIATANQGSEATYESGFVIDKFPISRPNLTFSTLTVSNMSPEDSSIYLCSVDGLALNTEAFFGQGTRLTVV.

This clone was counted a single time. The genes are TRBV19 and TRBJ1-1, with a possible D match to TRBD1 (6 bases). Trimming cost V 0 bases and J 5 bases, with 19 bases left between them. Germline-derived CDR1 and CDR2 are LNHDA and SQIVND (reference sequence). The length of the CDR3 is 17 residues. CDR3 in DNA: TGTGCCAGTAGTATAGACGCCGTCCCACAGGGTTCGACTGAAGCTTTCTTT. It encodes CASSIDAVPQGSTEAFF. The whole variable domain, filled in from reference TRBV19 and TRBJ1-1, reads DGGITQSPKYLFRKEGQNVTLSCEQNLNHDAMYWYRQDPGQGLRLIYYSQIVNDFQKGDIAEGYSVSREKKESFPLTVTSAQKNPTAFYLCASSIDAVPQGSTEAFFGQGTRLTVV.

The rearrangement joins TRBV15 to TRBJ2-7, with 9 bases identical to TRBD2. The junction had 2 bases not matched to a gene; V was cut back by 1 base and J by 4 bases. The CDR3 runs to 14 residues. Germline CDR1 LNHNV, CDR2 YYDKDF (reference sequence). DNA of the CDR3: TGTGCCACCAGCAGAGCTAGCGGGGAATACGAGCAGTACTTC. It encodes CATSRASGEYEQYF.

This clone was found once. The chain carries TRBV7-2 and TRBJ1-1; TRBD1 agrees at 10 bases. J lost 3 bases, V lost 1 base, and 2 bases had no gene match. Germline CDR1 and CDR2: SGHTA and FQGNSA. The CDR3 runs 15 residues. This CDR3 reads CASSLGTGGHTEAFF. CDR3 bases: TGTGCCAGCAGCTTAGGGACAGGGGGGCACACTGAAGCTTTCTTT.

This chain joins TRBV24-1 and TRBJ2-1, with D possibly being TRBD2 (6 bases). Germline loops: CDR1 KGHDR, CDR2 SFDVKD. The CDR3 has 16 residues. V dropped 5 bases and J dropped 7 bases, with 20 bases sitting between them. CDR3 amino acids: CATSGSVGRAGNEQFF. The DNA of the CDR3 is TGTGCCACCAGTGGTTCGGTGGGCAGGGCGGGGAATGAGCAGTTCTTC.

V and J are TRBV7-2 and TRBJ1-3; D remains unclear. Germline V gene lookup returns CDR1 SGHTA and CDR2 FQGNSA. V was pared by 6 bases and J by 2 bases, with 8 bases between. This CDR3 has 13 residues. CDR3 bases: TGTGCCAGCAGAAGGGAGGCTGGAAACACCATATATTTT. Residues: CASRREAGNTIYF.

The V and J genes are TRBV7-2 and TRBJ2-5, with 7 bases lining up with TRBD2. Germline assignment: CDR1 SGHTA and CDR2 FQGNSA. Trimming took 2 bases from V and 4 from J; bases not matched to a gene: 19. The CDR3 contains 19 residues. The CDR3 spells CASSLRAGRSSGTTETQYF. The DNA for the CDR3 is TGTGCCAGCAGCTTACGCGCGGGCCGGAGCAGCGGGACGACAGAGACCCAGTACTTC.

The gene calls are TRBV19 and TRBJ2-2, with TRBD2 as a possible D gene (5 bases). V shed 3 bases and J shed 13 bases, with 9 bases lying between them. The CDR3 totals 11 residues. Germline CDR1 and CDR2: LNHDA and SQIVND (reference sequence). CDR3 coding DNA: TGTGCCAGTAGTATGCGAGCGGTGCTGTTTTTT. This translates into CASSMRAVLFF.

The rearrangement uses TRBV11-2 and TRBJ2-1; D unresolved. The CDR3 extends over 13 amino acids. V lost 6 bases to trimming and J lost 5 bases, with 11 bases between them. Germline CDR1 and CDR2: SGHAT and FQNNGV. The CDR3 is CASSPAEDNEQFF. In DNA, the CDR3 is TGTGCCAGCAGTCCAGCAGAGGACAATGAGCAGTTCTTC.

In DNA, the CDR3 is TGTGCCAGCAGCCCGCGTCCCTCCTCCACGGACGGGGGGGAAAAACTGTTTTTT. Translating gives CASSPRPSSTDGGEKLFF. The chain carries TRBV7-9 and TRBJ1-4; D might be TRBD1 (5 bases). V gave up 5 bases and J gave up 8 bases, with 27 bases separating them. The CDR3 is made up of 18 amino acids. Looked up from germline, CDR1 is SEHNR and CDR2 is FQNEAQ (reference sequence). The full variable domain, completed using reference TRBV7-9 and TRBJ1-4, is DTGVSQNPRHKITKRGQNVTFRCDPISEHNRLYWYRQTLGQGPEFLTYFQNEAQLEKSRLLSDRFSAERPKGSFSTLEIQRTEQGDSAMYLCASSPRPSSTDGGEKLFFGSGTQLSVL.